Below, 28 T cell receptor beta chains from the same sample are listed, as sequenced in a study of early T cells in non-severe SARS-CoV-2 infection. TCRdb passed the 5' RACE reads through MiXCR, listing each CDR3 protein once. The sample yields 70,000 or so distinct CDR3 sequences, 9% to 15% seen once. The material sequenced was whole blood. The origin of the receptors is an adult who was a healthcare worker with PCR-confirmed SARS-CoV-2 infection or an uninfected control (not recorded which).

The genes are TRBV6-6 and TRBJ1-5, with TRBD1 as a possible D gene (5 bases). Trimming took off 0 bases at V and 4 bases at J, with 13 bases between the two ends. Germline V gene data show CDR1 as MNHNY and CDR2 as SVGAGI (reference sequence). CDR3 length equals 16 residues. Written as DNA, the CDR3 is TGTGCCAGCAGTTACTCCCCAGGGCCCGGGAATCAGCCCCAGCATTTT. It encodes CASSYSPGPGNQPQHF.

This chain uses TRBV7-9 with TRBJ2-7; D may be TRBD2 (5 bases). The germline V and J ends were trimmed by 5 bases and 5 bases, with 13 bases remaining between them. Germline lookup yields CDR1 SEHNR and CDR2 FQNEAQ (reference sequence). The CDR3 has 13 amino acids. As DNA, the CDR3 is TGTGCCAGCAGCCCCCCGAGGGTAGACGAGCAGTACTTC. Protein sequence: CASSPPRVDEQYF.

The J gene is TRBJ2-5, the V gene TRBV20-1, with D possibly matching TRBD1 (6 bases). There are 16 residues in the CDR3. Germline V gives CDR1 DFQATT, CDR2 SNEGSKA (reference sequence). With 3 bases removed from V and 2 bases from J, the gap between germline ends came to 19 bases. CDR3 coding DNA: TGCAGTGCTAGCCGACCCCTGCAGGGGACGCAAGAGACCCAGTACTTC. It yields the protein CSASRPLQGTQETQYF.

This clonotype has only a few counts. The CDR3 DNA is TGTGCCAGCAGTTACGACCCTAATCTGCGGGGGGACGGCGATGAGCAGTTCTTC. It codes for CASSYDPNLRGDGDEQFF. The chain combines TRBV6-2 or TRBV6-3 with TRBJ2-1; 8 nucleotides line up with TRBD2. The CDR3 runs 18 residues. V dropped 2 bases and J dropped 8; count of bases not matched to a gene: 17. From germline, CDR1 is MNHEY and CDR2 SVGEGT.

The CDR3 DNA sequence: TGTGCCTGGAGTGTGGTAGCGGGCACAGATACGCAGTATTTT. Translation gives CAWSVVAGTDTQYF. The gene calls are TRBV30 and TRBJ2-3, with D tentatively TRBD2 (6 bases). This CDR3 contains 14 residues. Germline V gene data show CDR1 as GTSNPN and CDR2 as SVGIG (reference sequence). The V end lost 0 bases, the J end lost 1 base, and 8 bases lay between the germline ends.

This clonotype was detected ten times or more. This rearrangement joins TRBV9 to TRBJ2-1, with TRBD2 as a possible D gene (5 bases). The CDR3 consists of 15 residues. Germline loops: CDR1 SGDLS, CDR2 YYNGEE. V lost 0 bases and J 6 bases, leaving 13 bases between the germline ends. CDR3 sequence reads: CASSVGVSGGNEQFF. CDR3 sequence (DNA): TGTGCCAGCAGCGTAGGAGTGAGCGGAGGCAATGAGCAGTTCTTC.

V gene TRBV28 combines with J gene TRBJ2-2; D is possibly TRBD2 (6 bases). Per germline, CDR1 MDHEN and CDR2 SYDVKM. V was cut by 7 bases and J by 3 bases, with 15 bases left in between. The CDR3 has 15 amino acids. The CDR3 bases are TGTGCCAGCATTCCCCTGCGGGGTTACACCGGGGAGCTGTTTTTT. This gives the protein CASIPLRGYTGELFF.

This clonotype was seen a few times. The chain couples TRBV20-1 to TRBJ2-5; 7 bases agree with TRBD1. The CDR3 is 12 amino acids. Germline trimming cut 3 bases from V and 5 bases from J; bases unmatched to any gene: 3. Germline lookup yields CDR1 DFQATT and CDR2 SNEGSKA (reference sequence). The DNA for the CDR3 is TGCAGTGCTAGTAGGGGGCGCGAGACCCAGTACTTC. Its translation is CSASRGRETQYF.

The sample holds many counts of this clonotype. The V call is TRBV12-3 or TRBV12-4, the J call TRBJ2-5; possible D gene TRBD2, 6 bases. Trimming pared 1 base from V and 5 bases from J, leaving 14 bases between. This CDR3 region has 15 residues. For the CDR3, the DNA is TGTGCCAGCAGTTTAGTCTCCTCTGGGGGGGAGACCCAGTACTTC. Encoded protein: CASSLVSSGGETQYF.

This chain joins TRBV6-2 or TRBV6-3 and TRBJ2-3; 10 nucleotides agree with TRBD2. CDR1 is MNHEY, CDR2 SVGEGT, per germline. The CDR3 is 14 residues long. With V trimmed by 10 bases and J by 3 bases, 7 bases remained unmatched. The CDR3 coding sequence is TGTGCCACTGTAGCGGGGGGCCCAACAGATACGCAGTATTTT. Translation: CATVAGGPTDTQYF.

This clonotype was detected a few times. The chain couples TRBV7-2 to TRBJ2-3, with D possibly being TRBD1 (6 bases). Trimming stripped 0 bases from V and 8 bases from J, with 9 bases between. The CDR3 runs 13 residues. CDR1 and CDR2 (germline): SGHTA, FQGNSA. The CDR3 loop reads CASSLAGHSTQYF. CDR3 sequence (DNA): TGTGCCAGCAGCTTAGCGGGACACTCTACGCAGTATTTT. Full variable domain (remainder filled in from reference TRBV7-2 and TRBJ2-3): GAGVSQSPSNKVTEKGKDVELRCDPISGHTALYWYRQSLGQGLEFLIYFQGNSAPDKSGLPSDRFSAERTGGSVSTLTIQRTQQEDSAVYLCASSLAGHSTQYFGPGTRLTVL.

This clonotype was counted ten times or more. The CDR3 DNA reads TGTGCCAGCAGCTTAGCGGTCGGGGGGTCCTACAATGAGCAGTTCTTC. Protein sequence: CASSLAVGGSYNEQFF. The chain links TRBV7-8 to TRBJ2-1, with TRBD2 matching 7 bases. The CDR3 covers 16 residues. In germline, CDR1 is SGHVS, CDR2 FQNEAQ. The V gene end was trimmed by 0 bases and the J gene end by 1 base; junction bases not matched to a gene: 3.

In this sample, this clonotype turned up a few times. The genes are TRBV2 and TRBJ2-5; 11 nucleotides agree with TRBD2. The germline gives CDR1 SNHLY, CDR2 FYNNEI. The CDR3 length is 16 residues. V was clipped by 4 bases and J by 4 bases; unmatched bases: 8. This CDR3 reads CASSGMGLAALETQYF. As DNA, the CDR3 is TGTGCCAGCAGTGGGATGGGACTAGCGGCCTTAGAGACCCAGTACTTC. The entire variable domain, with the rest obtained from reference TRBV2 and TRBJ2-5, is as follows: EPEVTQTPSHQVTQMGQEVILRCVPISNHLYFYWYRQILGQKVEFLVSFYNNEISEKSEIFDDQFSVERPDGSNFTLKIRSTKLEDSAMYFCASSGMGLAALETQYFGPGTRLLVL.

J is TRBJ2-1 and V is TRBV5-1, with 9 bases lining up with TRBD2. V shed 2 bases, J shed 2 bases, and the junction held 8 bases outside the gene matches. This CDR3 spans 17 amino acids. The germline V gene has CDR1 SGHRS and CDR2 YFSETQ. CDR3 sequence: CASSFLSGGPPYNEQFF. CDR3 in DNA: TGCGCCAGCAGCTTCCTTAGCGGGGGCCCTCCCTACAATGAGCAGTTCTTC.

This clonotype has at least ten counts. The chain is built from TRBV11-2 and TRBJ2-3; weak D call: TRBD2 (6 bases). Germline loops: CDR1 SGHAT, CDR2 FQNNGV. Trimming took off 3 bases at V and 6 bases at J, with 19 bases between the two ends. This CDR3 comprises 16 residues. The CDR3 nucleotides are TGTGCCAGCAGCTTGGGCGACGGGGGATTATTGGATACGCAGTATTTT. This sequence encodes CASSLGDGGLLDTQYF.

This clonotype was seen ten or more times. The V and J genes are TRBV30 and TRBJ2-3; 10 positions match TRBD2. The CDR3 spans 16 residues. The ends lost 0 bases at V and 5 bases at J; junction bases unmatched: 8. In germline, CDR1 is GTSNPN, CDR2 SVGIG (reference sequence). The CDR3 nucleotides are TGTGCCTGGAGTGTACGAGCGGGGGGGCGGAGAGATACGCAGTATTTT. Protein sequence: CAWSVRAGGRRDTQYF.

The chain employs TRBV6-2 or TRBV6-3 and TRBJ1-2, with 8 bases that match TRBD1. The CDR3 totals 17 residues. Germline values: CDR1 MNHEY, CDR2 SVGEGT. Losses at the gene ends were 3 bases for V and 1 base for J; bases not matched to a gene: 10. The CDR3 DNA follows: TGTGCCAGCAGTTATCCGGGACAGGCCCTCCTTAACTATGGCTACACCTTC. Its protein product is CASSYPGQALLNYGYTF.

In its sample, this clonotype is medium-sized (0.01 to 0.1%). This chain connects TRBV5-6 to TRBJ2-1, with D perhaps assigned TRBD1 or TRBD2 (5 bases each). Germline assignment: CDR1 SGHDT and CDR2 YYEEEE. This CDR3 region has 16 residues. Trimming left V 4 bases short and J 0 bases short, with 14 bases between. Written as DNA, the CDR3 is TGTGCCAGCAGCCCCGAGGGCAGGGTCTCCTACAATGAGCAGTTCTTC. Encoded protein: CASSPEGRVSYNEQFF.

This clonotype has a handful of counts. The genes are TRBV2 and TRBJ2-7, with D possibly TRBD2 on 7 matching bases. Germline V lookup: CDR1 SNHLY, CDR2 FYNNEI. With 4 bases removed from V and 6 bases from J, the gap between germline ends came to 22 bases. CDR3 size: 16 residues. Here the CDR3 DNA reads TGTGCCAGCAGTGGGGGAGGGGGACCGGGTACTTCCGAGCAGTACTTC. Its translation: CASSGGGGPGTSEQYF.

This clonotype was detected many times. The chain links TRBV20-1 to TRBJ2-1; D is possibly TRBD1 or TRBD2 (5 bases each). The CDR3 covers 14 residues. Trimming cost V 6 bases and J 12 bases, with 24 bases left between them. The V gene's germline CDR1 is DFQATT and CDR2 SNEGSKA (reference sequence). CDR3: CSAIGRSIPGAQFF. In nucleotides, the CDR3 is TGCAGTGCAATAGGACGGAGCATACCCGGGGCGCAGTTCTTC.

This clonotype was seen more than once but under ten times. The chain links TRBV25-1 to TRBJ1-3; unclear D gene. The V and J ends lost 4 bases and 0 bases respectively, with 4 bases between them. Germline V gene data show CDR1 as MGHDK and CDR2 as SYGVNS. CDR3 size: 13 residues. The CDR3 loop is CASSAFSGNTIYF. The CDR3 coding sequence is TGTGCCAGCAGTGCGTTCTCTGGAAACACCATATATTTT. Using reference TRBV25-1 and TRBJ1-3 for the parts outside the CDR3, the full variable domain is EADIYQTPRYLVIGTGKKITLECSQTMGHDKMYWYQQDPGMELHLIHYSYGVNSTEKGDLSSESTVSRIRTEHFPLTLESARPSHTSQYLCASSAFSGNTIYFGEGSWLTVV.

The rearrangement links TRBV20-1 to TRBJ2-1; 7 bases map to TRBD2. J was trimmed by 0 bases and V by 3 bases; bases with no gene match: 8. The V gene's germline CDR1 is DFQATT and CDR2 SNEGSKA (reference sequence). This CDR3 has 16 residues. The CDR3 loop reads CSARGGGISSYNEQFF. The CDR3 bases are TGCAGTGCTAGGGGCGGGGGAATAAGCTCCTACAATGAGCAGTTCTTC.

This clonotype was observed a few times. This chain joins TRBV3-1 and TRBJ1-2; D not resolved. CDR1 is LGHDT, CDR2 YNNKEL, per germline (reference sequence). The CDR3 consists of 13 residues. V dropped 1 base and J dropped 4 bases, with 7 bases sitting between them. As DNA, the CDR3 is TGTGCCAGCAGCCAAGGTAGGCCCTATGGCTACACCTTC. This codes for CASSQGRPYGYTF.

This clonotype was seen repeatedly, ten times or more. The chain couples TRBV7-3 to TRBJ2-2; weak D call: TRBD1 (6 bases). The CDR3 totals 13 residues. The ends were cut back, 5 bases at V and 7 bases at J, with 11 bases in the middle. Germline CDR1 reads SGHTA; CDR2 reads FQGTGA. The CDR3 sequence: CASSLTGNGELFF. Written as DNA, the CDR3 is TGTGCCAGCAGCCTCACAGGGAACGGGGAGCTGTTTTTT.

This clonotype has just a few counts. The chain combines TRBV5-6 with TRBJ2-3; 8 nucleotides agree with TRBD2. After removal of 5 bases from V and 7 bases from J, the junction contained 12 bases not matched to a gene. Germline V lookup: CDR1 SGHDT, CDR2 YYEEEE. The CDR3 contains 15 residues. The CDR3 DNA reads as TGTGCCAGCAGTTCTGGACTAGCTCGTAGAAATACGCAGTATTTT. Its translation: CASSSGLARRNTQYF.

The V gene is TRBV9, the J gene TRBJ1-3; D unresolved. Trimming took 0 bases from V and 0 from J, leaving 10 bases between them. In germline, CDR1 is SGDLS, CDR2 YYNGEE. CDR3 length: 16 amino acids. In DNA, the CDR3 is TGTGCCAGCAGCGTAGTGGGAGAGCTCTCTGGAAACACCATATATTTT. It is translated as CASSVVGELSGNTIYF.

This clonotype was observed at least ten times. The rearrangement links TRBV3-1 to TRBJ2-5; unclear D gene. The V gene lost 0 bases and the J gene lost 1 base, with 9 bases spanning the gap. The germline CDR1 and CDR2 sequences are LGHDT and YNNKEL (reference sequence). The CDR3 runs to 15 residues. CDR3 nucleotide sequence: TGTGCCAGCAGCCAAGATTTGGTCCTCCAAGAGACCCAGTACTTC. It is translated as CASSQDLVLQETQYF.

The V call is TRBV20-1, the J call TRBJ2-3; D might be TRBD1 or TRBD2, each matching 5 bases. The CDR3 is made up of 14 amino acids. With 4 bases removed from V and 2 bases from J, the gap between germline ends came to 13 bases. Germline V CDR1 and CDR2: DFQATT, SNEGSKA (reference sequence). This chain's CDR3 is CSATAADTTDTQYF. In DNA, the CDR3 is TGCAGTGCTACGGCAGCGGACACCACAGATACGCAGTATTTT.